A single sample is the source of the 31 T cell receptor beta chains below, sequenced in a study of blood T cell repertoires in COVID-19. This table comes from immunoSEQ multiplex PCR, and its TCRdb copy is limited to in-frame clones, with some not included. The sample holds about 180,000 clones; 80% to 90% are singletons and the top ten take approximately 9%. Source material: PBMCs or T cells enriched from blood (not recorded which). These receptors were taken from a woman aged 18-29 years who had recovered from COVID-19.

The CDR3 bases are TGTGCCAGTGGTGACACCGGGACTAGGCAGTTCTTC. Protein sequence: CASGDTGTRQFF. The chain links TRBV19 to TRBJ2-1, with 8 bases lining up with TRBD2. In germline, CDR1 is LNHDA, CDR2 SQIVND (reference sequence). This CDR3 contains 12 residues. The J segment lost 12 bases and the V segment lost 8 bases, leaving 9 bases of the junction unmatched.

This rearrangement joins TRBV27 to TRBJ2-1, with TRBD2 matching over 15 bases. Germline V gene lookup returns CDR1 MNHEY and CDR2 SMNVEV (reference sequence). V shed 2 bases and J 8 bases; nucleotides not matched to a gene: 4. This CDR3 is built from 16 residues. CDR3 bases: TGTGCCAGCAGTTTAGGACTAGCGGGGGGGCCGCATGAGCAGTTCTTC. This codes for CASSLGLAGGPHEQFF.

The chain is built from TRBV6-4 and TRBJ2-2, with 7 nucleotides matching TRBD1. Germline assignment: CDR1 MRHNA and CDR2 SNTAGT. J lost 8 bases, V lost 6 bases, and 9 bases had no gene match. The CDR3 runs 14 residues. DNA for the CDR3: TGTGCCAGCAGGGAAGACAGGGAGCTTGGGGAGCTGTTTTTT. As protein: CASREDRELGELFF.

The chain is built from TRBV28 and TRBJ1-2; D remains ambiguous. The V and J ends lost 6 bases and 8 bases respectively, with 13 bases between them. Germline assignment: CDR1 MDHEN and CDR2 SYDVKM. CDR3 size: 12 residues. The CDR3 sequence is CASRVPNLGYTF. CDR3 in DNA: TGTGCCAGCAGGGTCCCGAACTTAGGCTACACCTTC.

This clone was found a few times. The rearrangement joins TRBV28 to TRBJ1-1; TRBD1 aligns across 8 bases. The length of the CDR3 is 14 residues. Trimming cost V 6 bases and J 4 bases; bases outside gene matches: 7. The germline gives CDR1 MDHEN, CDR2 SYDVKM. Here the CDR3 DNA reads TGTGCCAGCAGGCCGACAGGGGCCCTCACTGAAGCTTTCTTT. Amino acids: CASRPTGALTEAFF.

CDR3 region: CASSFLQSYGYTF. The CDR3 coding sequence is TGTGCCAGCAGCTTTCTGCAGTCCTATGGCTACACCTTC. The chain uses TRBV7-9 and TRBJ1-2; no clear D. There are 13 residues in the CDR3. V was pared by 3 bases and J by 4 bases, with 9 bases between. Germline CDR1 SEHNR, CDR2 FQNEAQ (reference sequence).

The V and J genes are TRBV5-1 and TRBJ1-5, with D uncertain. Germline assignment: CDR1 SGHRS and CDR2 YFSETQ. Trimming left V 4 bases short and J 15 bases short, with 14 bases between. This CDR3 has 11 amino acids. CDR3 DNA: TGCGCCAGCAGCCCACCTGACTTCGGGCATTTT. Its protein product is CASSPPDFGHF.

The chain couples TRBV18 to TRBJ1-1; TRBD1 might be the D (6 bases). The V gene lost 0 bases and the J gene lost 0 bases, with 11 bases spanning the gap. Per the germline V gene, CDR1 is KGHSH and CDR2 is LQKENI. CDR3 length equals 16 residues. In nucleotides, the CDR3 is TGTGCCAGCTCACCACCGCCGGACAGCATGAACACTGAAGCTTTCTTT. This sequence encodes CASSPPPDSMNTEAFF.

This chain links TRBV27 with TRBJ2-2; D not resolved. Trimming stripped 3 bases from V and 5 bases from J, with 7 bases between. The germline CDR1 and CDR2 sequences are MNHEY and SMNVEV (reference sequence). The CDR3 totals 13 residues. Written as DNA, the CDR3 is TGTGCCAGCAGTTTTATAGAAACCGGGGAGCTGTTTTTT. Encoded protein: CASSFIETGELFF.

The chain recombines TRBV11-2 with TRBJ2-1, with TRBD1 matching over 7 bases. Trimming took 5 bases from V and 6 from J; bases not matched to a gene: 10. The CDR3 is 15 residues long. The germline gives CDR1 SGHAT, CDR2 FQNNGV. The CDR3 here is CASSPRGTGANEQFF. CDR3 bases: TGTGCCAGCAGCCCCCGGGGCACAGGGGCCAATGAGCAGTTCTTC.

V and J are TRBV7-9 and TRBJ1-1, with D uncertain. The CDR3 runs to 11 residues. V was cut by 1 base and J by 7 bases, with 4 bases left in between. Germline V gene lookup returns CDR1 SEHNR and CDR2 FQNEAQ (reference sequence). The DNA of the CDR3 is TGTGCCAGCAGCTTAGACGGTGAAGCTTTCTTT. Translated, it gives CASSLDGEAFF.

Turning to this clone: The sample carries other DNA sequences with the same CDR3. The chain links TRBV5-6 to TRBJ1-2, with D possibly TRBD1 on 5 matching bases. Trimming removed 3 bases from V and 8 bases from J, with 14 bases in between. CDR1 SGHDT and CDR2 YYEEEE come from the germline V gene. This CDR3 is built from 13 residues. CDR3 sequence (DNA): TGTGCCAGCAGCTCGGGCCAGGGCTACGGCTACACCTTC. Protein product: CASSSGQGYGYTF.

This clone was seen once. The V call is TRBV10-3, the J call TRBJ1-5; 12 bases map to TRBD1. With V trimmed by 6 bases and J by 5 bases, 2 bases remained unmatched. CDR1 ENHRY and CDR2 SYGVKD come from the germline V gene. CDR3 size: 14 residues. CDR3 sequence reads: CAIRGTGGDQPQHF. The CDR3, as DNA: TGTGCCATCAGAGGGACAGGGGGCGATCAGCCCCAGCATTTT.

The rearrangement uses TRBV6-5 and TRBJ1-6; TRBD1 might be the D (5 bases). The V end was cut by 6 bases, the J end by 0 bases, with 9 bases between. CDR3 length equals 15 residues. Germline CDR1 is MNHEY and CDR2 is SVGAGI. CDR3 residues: CASSREGSYNSPLHF. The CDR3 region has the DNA TGTGCCAGCAGCAGGGAGGGCTCCTATAATTCACCCCTCCACTTT.

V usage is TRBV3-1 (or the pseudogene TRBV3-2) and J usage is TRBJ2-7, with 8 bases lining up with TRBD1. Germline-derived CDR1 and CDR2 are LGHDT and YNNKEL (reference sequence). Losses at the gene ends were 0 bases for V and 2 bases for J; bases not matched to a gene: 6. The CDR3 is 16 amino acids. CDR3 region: CASSQDIGTGTYEQYF. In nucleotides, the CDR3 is TGTGCCAGCAGCCAAGACATAGGGACAGGAACCTACGAGCAGTACTTC.

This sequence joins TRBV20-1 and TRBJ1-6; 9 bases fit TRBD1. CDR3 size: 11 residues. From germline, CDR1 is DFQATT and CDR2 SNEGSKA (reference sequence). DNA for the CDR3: TGCAGCACAGGGGGCATTTCACCCCTCCACTTT. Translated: CSTGGISPLHF.

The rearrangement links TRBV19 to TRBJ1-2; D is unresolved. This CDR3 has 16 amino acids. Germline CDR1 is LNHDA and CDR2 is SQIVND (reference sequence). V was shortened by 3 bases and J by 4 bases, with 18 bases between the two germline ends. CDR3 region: CASSMSNGNPIYGYTF. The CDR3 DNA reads TGTGCCAGTAGTATGTCGAACGGTAATCCAATCTATGGCTACACCTTC. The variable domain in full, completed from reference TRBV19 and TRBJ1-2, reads DGGITQSPKYLFRKEGQNVTLSCEQNLNHDAMYWYRQDPGQGLRLIYYSQIVNDFQKGDIAEGYSVSREKKESFPLTVTSAQKNPTAFYLCASSMSNGNPIYGYTFGSGTRLTVV.

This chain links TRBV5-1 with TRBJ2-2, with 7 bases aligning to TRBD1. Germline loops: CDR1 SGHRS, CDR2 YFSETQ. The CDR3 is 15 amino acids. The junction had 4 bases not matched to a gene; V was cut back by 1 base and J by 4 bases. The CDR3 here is CASSLLAGGTGELFF. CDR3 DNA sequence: TGCGCCAGCAGCTTGTTGGCAGGGGGCACCGGGGAGCTGTTTTTT.

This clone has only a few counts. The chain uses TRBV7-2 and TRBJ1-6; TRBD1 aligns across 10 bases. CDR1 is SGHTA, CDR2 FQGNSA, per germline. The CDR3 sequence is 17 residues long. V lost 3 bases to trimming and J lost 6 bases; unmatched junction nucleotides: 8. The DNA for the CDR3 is TGTGCCAGCAGCTTGGACAGGGGGGGACTTCGTAATTCACCCCTCCACTTT. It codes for CASSLDRGGLRNSPLHF.

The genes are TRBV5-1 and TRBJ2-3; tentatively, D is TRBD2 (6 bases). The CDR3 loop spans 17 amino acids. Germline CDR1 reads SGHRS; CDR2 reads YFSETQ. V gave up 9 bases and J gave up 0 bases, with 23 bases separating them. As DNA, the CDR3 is TGCGCCACTATTCGACCGCGGGGACCACCTAGCACAGATACGCAGTATTTT. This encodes CATIRPRGPPSTDTQYF.

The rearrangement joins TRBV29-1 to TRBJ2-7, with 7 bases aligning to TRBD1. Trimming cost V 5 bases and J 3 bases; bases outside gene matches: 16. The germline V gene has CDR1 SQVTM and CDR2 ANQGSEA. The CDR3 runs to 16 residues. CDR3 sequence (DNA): TGCAGCGTTCAGGGGGTACCGGGACGGCAGGGCTACGAGCAGTACTTC. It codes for CSVQGVPGRQGYEQYF.

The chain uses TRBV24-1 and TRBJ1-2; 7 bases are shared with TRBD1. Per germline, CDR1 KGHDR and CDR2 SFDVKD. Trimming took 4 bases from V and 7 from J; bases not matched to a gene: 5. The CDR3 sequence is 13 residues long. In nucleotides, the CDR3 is TGTGCCACCAGTGAAACAGGGGTTATTGGCTACACCTTC. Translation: CATSETGVIGYTF.

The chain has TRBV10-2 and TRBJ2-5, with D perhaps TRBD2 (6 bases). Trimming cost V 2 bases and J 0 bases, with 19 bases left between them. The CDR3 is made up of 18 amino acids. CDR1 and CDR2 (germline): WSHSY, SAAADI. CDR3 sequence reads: CASSETGLTLKYQETQYF. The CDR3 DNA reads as TGCGCCAGCAGTGAGACGGGACTGACCCTCAAGTACCAAGAGACCCAGTACTTC.

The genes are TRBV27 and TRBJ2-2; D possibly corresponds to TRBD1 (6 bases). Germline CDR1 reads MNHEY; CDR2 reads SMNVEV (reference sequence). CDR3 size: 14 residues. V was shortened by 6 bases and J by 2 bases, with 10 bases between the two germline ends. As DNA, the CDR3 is TGTGCCAGCAGAGGACAGAACAACACCGGGGAGCTGTTTTTT. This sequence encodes CASRGQNNTGELFF.

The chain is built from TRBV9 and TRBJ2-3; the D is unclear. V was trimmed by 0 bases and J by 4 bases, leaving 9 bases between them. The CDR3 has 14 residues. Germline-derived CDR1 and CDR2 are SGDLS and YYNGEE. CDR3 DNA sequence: TGTGCCAGCAGCGTAGACCGGTTCTCAGATACGCAGTATTTT. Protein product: CASSVDRFSDTQYF.

The CDR3 DNA reads as TGCGCCAGCAGCTTGCCAAAGGGGGCCCTACACAATGAGCAGTTCTTC. Translating it yields CASSLPKGALHNEQFF. This chain uses TRBV5-1 with TRBJ2-1, with 7 nucleotides matching TRBD1. The V gene end was trimmed by 1 base and the J gene end by 5 bases; junction bases not matched to a gene: 9. Per the germline V gene, CDR1 is SGHRS and CDR2 is YFSETQ. This CDR3 is 16 amino acids long.

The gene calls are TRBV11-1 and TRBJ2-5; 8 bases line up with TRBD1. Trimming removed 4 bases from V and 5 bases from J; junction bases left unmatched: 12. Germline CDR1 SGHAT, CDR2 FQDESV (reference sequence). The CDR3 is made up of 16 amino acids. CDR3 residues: CASSSLIATGVETQYF. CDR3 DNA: TGTGCCAGCAGCTCTTTGATCGCGACAGGGGTCGAGACCCAGTACTTC.

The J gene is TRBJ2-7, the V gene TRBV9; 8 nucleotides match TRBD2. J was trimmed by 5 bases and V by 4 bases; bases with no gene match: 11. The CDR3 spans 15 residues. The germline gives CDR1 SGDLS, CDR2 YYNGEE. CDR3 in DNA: TGTGCCAGCAGCTCCGGGGGGGGGCGCGGCCACGAGCAGTACTTC. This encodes CASSSGGGRGHEQYF.

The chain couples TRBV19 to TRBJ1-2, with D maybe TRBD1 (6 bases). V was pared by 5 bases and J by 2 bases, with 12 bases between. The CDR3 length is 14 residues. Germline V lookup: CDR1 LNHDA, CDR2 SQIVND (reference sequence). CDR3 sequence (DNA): TGTGCCAGTAGTCGCAAACAGGGAAACTATGGCTACACCTTC. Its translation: CASSRKQGNYGYTF.

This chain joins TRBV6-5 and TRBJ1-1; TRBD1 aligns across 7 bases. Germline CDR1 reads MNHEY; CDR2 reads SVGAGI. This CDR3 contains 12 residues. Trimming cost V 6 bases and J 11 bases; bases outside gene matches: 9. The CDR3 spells CASSRQGFSAFF. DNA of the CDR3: TGTGCCAGCAGCCGACAGGGTTTCAGTGCTTTCTTT.

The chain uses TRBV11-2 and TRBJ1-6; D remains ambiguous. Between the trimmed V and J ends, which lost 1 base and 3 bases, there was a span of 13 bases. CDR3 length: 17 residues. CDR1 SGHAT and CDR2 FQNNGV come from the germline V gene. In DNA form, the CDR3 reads TGTGCCAGCAGCTTAGGCGTCGTTAGCGGCTATAATTCACCCCTCCACTTT. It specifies CASSLGVVSGYNSPLHF.